One sample yielded the 18 T cell receptor beta chains listed below, sequenced in a study of CD8+CD57+ T cells in acquired aplastic anemia (dated by TCRdb to 2017 to 2018). The sequencer was an Illumina HiSeq 2000. Profiling of TCR beta VDJ combinations and CDR3 sequences used genomic DNA as the template. TCRdb passed the public sequencing reads through fastp at Q25 and MiXCR, retaining productive beta sequences. All rows with the same CDR3 protein become a single entry with the most common DNA and genes. The sample profile shows tens of thousands of distinct CDR3 sequences; about 70% of them were found once. Approximately 81% of the sample rests with the top ten. Patients chosen for sequencing had shown expansion of CD8+CD57+ cells by flow cytometry. What was sequenced was sorted CD4+, CD8+, or CD8+CD57+ T cells (not recorded which) from PBMCs. The receptors come from a human donor with aplastic anemia.

This sequence joins TRBV7-9 and TRBJ2-7, with TRBD2 matching 10 bases. Looked up from germline, CDR1 is SEHNR and CDR2 is FQNEAQ (reference sequence). The CDR3 length is 14 residues. V gave up 6 bases and J gave up 9 bases; unmatched junction bases: 11. CDR3 amino acids: CASSLGTSAFGQYF. DNA of the CDR3: TGTGCCAGCAGTTTGGGGACTAGCGCCTTTGGGCAGTACTTC.

V and J are TRBV29-1 and TRBJ1-1; possibly TRBD1 for D (5 bases). Germline V gene data show CDR1 as SQVTM and CDR2 as ANQGSEA. The CDR3 contains 10 residues. Trimming shortened V by 5 bases and J by 7 bases, and 8 bases separated the two germline ends. CDR3 sequence reads: CSVYGGEAFF. The CDR3 coding sequence is TGCAGCGTTTACGGGGGTGAAGCTTTCTTT.

This clonotype has a handful of counts. V is TRBV20-1 and J is TRBJ2-7, with D hard to call. The CDR3 loop spans 13 amino acids. The V gene lost 1 base and the J gene lost 3 bases, with 10 bases spanning the gap. Germline lookup yields CDR1 DFQATT and CDR2 SNEGSKA (reference sequence). The CDR3, as DNA: TGCAGTGCTAGAGGGTCGGCAGACTACGAGCAGTACTTC. This codes for CSARGSADYEQYF.

Regarding this clonotype: A much larger clonotype is one base distant, so this may be a read error. Given the absence of the conserved phenylalanine or tryptophan at the CDR3 end, a read error is likely. V usage is TRBV6-1 and J usage is TRBJ2-5; tentatively, D is TRBD2 (6 bases). Trimming pared 7 bases from V and 3 bases from J, leaving 21 bases between. CDR1 and CDR2 from the germline V gene are MNHNS and SASEGT. This CDR3 contains 16 residues. The CDR3 protein is CASKHTGLAKKETQYL. The CDR3 DNA follows: TGTGCCAGCAAACACACCGGTCTAGCGAAAAAAGAGACCCAGTACCTC.

The V call is TRBV20-1, the J call TRBJ2-3; TRBD1 matches 7 bases. This CDR3 comprises 15 residues. Germline assignment: CDR1 DFQATT and CDR2 SNEGSKA (reference sequence). Trimming took 6 bases from V and 3 from J; bases not matched to a gene: 12. This CDR3 reads CSARTGALGTDTQYF. For the CDR3, the DNA is TGCAGTGCCCGCACAGGGGCCTTAGGGACAGATACGCAGTATTTT.

This chain connects TRBV10-3 to TRBJ2-1; D ambiguous. There are 12 residues in the CDR3. The germline V gene encodes CDR1 ENHRY and CDR2 SYGVKD. Trimming removed 2 bases from V and 6 bases from J, with 5 bases in between. The CDR3 is CAISEPRNEQFF. CDR3 nucleotides: TGTGCCATCAGTGAGCCTCGCAATGAGCAGTTCTTC.

This clonotype was observed a few times. J is TRBJ2-7 and V is TRBV2; TRBD2 matches at 7 bases. With 5 bases clipped from V and 7 bases from J, the junction kept 5 bases outside the gene matches. Germline CDR1 SNHLY, CDR2 FYNNEI. This CDR3 has 12 residues. CDR3 sequence reads: CASSILGGEQYF. The CDR3 DNA reads as TGTGCCAGCAGTATCCTGGGGGGGGAGCAGTACTTC.

The V and J genes are TRBV10-3 and TRBJ1-2; TRBD1 matches 8 bases. The length of the CDR3 is 15 residues. Germline V gives CDR1 ENHRY, CDR2 SYGVKD. J was trimmed by 4 bases and V by 9 bases; bases with no gene match: 13. Written as DNA, the CDR3 is TGTGCCATTTCAATTCCAGGACAGGGAATCTATGGCTACACCTTC. This sequence encodes CAISIPGQGIYGYTF.

This chain connects TRBV7-9 to TRBJ1-1; D is uncertain. This CDR3 comprises 13 residues. Germline V gene lookup returns CDR1 SEHNR and CDR2 FQNEAQ (reference sequence). The V gene lost 4 bases and the J gene lost 4 bases, with 10 bases spanning the gap. The CDR3 reads CASSYMSGTEAFF. CDR3 sequence (DNA): TGTGCCAGCAGCTACATGTCTGGCACTGAAGCTTTCTTT.

The chain joins TRBV24-1 to TRBJ2-1; D is unclear. Trimming pared 3 bases from V and 9 bases from J, leaving 14 bases between. Germline CDR1 and CDR2: KGHDR and SFDVKD. The length of the CDR3 is 14 residues. CDR3 in DNA: TGTGCCACCAGTGATCACCCAAGATTTGCTGAGCAGTTCTTC. Amino acids: CATSDHPRFAEQFF.

This clonotype occurred once. The chain links TRBV4-3 to TRBJ2-5, with D maybe TRBD1 (5 bases). Per the germline V gene, CDR1 is LGHNA and CDR2 is YSLEER. The CDR3 spans 14 residues. V shed 0 bases and J shed 5 bases, with 10 bases lying between them. CDR3 amino acids: CASSQEGLDETQYF. For the CDR3, the DNA is TGCGCCAGCAGCCAAGAGGGGCTGGACGAGACCCAGTACTTC.

This rearrangement joins TRBV4-3 to TRBJ2-2; 8 nucleotides agree with TRBD1. This CDR3 has 14 amino acids. V lost 5 bases and J lost 4; bases outside the gene matches: 3. Germline V gene data show CDR1 as LGHNA and CDR2 as YSLEER. The CDR3 DNA reads as TGCGCCAGCAGCTTTGGACAGGGCACCGGGGAGCTGTTTTTT. The encoded protein is CASSFGQGTGELFF.

Worth noting for this clonotype: The junction differs from germline at one of its ends, possibly a read error. The chain carries TRBV10-3 and TRBJ1-2, with D perhaps TRBD1 (5 bases). The V gene's germline CDR1 is ENHRY and CDR2 SYGVKD. This CDR3 contains 15 residues. The chain's CDR3 is CAISESEGTNYGCTF. CDR3 DNA sequence: TGTGCCATCAGTGAGTCGGAGGGGACGAACTATGGCTGCACCTTC.

The CDR3 nucleotides are TGTGCCACCAGCAGTGAACGGGGTGAGCAGTTCTTC. Protein sequence: CATSSERGEQFF. V and J are TRBV15 and TRBJ2-1; D is perhaps TRBD2 (5 bases). V shed 3 bases and J shed 9 bases, with 9 bases lying between them. CDR3 size: 12 residues. Germline lookup yields CDR1 LNHNV and CDR2 YYDKDF (reference sequence).

The chain combines TRBV15 with TRBJ1-1; D remains ambiguous. The CDR3 has 13 amino acids. Trimming took off 0 bases at V and 6 bases at J, with 8 bases between the two ends. CDR1 and CDR2 from the germline V gene are LNHNV and YYDKDF (reference sequence). CDR3 DNA: TGTGCCACCAGCAGAGATCTTGAAGCTGAAGCTTTCTTT. Its protein is CATSRDLEAEAFF.

This chain uses TRBV20-1 with TRBJ1-2; D gene uncertain. The V and J ends lost 7 bases and 2 bases respectively, with 11 bases between them. This CDR3 is built from 12 residues. Germline V gives CDR1 DFQATT, CDR2 SNEGSKA (reference sequence). CDR3 DNA sequence: TGCAGTGTTATAGGACGGAACTATGGCTACACCTTC. Its protein is CSVIGRNYGYTF.

J is TRBJ2-3 and V is TRBV24-1, with D possibly being TRBD1 or TRBD2 (5 bases each). CDR3 length equals 17 residues. The germline CDR1 and CDR2 sequences are KGHDR and SFDVKD. V was clipped by 2 bases and J by 1 base, with 15 bases between them. CDR3 bases: TGTGCCACCAGTGATTCGAGGGGCGTAGCCCGCACAGATACGCAGTATTTT. It specifies CATSDSRGVARTDTQYF.

This clonotype has only a few counts. The rearrangement joins TRBV7-9 to TRBJ1-1, with TRBD1 identical over 9 bases. The germline V gene encodes CDR1 SEHNR and CDR2 FQNEAQ (reference sequence). Losses at the gene ends were 2 bases for V and 0 bases for J; bases not matched to a gene: 1. The CDR3 length is 15 residues. This CDR3 is CASSLRTGVNTEAFF. CDR3 coding DNA: TGTGCCAGCAGCTTACGGACAGGGGTGAACACTGAAGCTTTCTTT.